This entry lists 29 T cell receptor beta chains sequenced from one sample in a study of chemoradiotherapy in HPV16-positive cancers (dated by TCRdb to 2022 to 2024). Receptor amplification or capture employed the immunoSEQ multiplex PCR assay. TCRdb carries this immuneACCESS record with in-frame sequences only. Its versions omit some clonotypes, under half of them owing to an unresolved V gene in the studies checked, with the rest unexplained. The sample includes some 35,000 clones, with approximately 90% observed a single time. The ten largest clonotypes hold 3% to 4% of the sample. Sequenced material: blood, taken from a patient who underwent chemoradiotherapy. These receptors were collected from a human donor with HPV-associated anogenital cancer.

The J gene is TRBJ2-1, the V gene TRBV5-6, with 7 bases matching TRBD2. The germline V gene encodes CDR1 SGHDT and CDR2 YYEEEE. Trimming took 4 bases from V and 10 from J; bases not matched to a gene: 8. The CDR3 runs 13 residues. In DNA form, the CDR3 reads TGTGCCAGCAGCCAGGGAGGGGCCGGGGAGCAGTTCTTC. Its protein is CASSQGGAGEQFF.

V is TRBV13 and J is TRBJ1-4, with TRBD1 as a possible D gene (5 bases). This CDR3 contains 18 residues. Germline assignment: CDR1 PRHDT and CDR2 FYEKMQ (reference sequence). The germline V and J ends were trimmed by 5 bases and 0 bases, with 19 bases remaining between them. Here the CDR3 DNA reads TGTGCCAGCAGCACACGGGACGCGGCGGCTGCAACTAATGAAAAACTGTTTTTT. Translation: CASSTRDAAAATNEKLFF.

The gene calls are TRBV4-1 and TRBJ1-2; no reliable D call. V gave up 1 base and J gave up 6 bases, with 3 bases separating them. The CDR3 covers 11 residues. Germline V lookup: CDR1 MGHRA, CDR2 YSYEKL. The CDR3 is CASSQVNGYTF. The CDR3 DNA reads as TGCGCCAGCAGCCAAGTCAATGGCTACACCTTC.

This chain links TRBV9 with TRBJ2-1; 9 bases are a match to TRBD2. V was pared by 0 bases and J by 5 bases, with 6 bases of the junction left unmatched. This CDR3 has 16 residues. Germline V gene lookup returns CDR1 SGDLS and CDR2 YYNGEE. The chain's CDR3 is CASSVDGGGGDNEQFF. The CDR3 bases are TGTGCCAGCAGCGTAGATGGCGGGGGGGGCGACAATGAGCAGTTCTTC.

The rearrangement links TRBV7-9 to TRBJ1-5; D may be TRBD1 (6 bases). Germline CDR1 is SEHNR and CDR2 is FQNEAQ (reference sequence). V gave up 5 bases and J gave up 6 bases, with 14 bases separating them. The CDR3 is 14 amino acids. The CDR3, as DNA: TGTGCCAGCAGCCCCGAGGGGGTGGGTCAGCCCCAGCATTTT. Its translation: CASSPEGVGQPQHF.

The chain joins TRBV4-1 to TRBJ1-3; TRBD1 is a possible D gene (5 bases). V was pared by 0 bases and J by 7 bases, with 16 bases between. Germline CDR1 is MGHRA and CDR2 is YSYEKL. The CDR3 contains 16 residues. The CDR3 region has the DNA TGCGCCAGCAGCCAAGATGCCGGACAAAGTGGGAACACCATATATTTT. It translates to CASSQDAGQSGNTIYF.

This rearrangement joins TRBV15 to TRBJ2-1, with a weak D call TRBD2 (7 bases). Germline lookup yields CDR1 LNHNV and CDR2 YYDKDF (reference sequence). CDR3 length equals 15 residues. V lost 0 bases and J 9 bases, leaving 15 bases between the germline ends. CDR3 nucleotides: TGTGCCACCAGCAGAGATCTGGGGGGGGCAGTTGAGCAGTTCTTC. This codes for CATSRDLGGAVEQFF.

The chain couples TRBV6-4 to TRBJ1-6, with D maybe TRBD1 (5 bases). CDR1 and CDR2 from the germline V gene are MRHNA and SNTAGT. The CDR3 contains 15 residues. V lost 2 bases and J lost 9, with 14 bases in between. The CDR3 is CASSDHLGAGSPLHF. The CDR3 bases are TGTGCCAGCAGTGACCACTTAGGGGCGGGTTCACCCCTCCACTTT.

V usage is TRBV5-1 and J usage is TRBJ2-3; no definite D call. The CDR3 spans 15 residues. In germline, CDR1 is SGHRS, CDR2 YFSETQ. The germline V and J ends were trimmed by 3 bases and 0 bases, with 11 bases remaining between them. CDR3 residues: CASSWSSGSTDTQYF. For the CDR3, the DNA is TGCGCCAGCAGCTGGAGCTCGGGCAGCACAGATACGCAGTATTTT. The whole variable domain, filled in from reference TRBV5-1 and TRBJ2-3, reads KAGVTQTPRYLIKTRGQQVTLSCSPISGHRSVSWYQQTPGQGLQFLFEYFSETQRNKGNFPGRFSGRQFSNSRSEMNVSTLELGDSALYLCASSWSSGSTDTQYFGPGTRLTVL.

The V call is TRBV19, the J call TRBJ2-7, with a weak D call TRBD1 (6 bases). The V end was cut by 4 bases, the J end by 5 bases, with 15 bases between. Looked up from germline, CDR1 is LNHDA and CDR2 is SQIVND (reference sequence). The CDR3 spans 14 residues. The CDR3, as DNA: TGTGCCAGTAGTACCGCACAGGGAGCGCACGAGCAGTACTTC. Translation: CASSTAQGAHEQYF.

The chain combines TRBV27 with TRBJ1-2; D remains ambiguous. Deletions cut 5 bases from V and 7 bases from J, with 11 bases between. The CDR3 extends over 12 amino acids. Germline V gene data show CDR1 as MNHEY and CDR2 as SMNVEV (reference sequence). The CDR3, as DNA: TGTGCCAGCAGTCCGGGATTTAGTGGCTACACCTTC. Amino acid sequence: CASSPGFSGYTF.

The CDR3 loop reads CASSQARVDYGYTF. The DNA of the CDR3 is TGCGCCAGCAGCCAAGCGCGGGTTGACTATGGCTACACCTTC. The chain combines TRBV4-3 with TRBJ1-2; D call uncertain. Germline V gene data show CDR1 as LGHNA and CDR2 as YSLEER. Deletions cut 1 base from V and 3 bases from J, with 9 bases between. The CDR3 sequence is 14 residues long.

CDR3 loop: CAISGGSNEKLFF. The CDR3 DNA sequence: TGTGCCATCAGTGGAGGTTCCAATGAAAAACTGTTTTTT. The chain has TRBV10-3 and TRBJ1-4; D not resolved. Between the trimmed V and J ends, which lost 4 bases and 5 bases, there was a span of 8 bases. The CDR3 is 13 amino acids. Germline V CDR1 and CDR2: ENHRY, SYGVKD.

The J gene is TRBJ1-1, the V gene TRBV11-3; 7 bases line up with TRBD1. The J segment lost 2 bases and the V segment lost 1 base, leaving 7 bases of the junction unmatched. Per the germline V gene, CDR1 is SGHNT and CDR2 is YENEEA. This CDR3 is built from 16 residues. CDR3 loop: CASSLGVNRGNTEAFF. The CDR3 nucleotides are TGTGCCAGCAGCTTAGGGGTCAACAGGGGAAACACTGAAGCTTTCTTT.

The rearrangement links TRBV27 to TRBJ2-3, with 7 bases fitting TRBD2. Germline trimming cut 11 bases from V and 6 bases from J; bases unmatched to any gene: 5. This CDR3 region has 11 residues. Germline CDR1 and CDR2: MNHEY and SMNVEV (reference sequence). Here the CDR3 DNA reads TGTGCCGCGGGGGTCTGGGATACGCAGTATTTT. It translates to CAAGVWDTQYF.

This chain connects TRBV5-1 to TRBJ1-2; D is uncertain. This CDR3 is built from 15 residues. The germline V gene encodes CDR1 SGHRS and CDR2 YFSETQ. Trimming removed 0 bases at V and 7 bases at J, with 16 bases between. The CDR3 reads CASSLEAAPGSGYTF. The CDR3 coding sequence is TGCGCCAGCAGCTTGGAGGCGGCTCCGGGGTCTGGCTACACCTTC.

The CDR3 DNA is TGCAGCGTATCTGCAACCGGGACAGGGGAAGGTATTCAGTACTTC. It specifies CSVSATGTGEGIQYF. V and J are TRBV29-1 and TRBJ2-4, with TRBD1 matching over 10 bases. Germline V gene data show CDR1 as SQVTM and CDR2 as ANQGSEA. The CDR3 is 15 residues long. After removal of 6 bases from V and 10 bases from J, the junction contained 15 bases not matched to a gene.

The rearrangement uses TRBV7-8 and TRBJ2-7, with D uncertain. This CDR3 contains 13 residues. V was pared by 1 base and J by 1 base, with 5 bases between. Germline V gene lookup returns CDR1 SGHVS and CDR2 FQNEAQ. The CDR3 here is CASSLGESYEQYF. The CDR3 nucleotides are TGTGCCAGCAGCTTAGGAGAGTCCTACGAGCAGTACTTC.

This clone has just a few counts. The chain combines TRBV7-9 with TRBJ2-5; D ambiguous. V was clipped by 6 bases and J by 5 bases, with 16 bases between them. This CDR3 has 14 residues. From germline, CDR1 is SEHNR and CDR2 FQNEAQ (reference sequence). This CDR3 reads CASRVADPKETQYF. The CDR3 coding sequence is TGTGCCAGCAGAGTGGCAGACCCCAAGGAGACCCAGTACTTC.

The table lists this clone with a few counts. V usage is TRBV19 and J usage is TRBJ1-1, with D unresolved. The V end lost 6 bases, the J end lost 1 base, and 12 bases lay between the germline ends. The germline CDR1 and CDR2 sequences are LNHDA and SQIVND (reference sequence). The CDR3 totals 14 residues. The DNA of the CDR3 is TGTGCCAGTAGACAGTTCAGACAGAACACTGAAGCTTTCTTT. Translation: CASRQFRQNTEAFF. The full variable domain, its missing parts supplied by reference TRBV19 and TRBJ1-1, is DGGITQSPKYLFRKEGQNVTLSCEQNLNHDAMYWYRQDPGQGLRLIYYSQIVNDFQKGDIAEGYSVSREKKESFPLTVTSAQKNPTAFYLCASRQFRQNTEAFFGQGTRLTVV.

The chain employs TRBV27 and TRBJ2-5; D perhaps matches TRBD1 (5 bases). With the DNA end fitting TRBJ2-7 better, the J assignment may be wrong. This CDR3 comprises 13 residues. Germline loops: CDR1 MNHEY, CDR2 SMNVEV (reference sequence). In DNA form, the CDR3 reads TGTGCCAGCAGTCGGACAATGTCCTACGAGCAGTACTTC. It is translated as CASSRTMSYEQYF.

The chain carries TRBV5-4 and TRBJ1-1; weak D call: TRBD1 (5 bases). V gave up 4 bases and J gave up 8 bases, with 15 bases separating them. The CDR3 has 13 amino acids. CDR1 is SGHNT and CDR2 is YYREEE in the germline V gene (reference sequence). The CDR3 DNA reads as TGTGCCAGCAGCAGAATTCCCGGGGGAGAAGCTTTCTTT. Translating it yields CASSRIPGGEAFF.

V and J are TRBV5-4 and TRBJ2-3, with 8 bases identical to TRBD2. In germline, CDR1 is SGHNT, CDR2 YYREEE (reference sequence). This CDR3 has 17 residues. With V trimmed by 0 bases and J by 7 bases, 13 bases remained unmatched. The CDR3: CASSLGSRGGPSNTQYF. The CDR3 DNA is TGTGCCAGCAGCTTGGGGTCTCGCGGGGGGCCGTCGAATACGCAGTATTTT.

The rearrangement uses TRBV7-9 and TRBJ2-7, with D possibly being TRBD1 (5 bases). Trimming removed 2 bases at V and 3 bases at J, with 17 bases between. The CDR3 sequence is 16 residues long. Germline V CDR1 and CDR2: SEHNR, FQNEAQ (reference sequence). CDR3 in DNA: TGTGCCAGCAGCTTAACTCTTGGGGTGGACAACTACGAGCAGTACTTC. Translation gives CASSLTLGVDNYEQYF.

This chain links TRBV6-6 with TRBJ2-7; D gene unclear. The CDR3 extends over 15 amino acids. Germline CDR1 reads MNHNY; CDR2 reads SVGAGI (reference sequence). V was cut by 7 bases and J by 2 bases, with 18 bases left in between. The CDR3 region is CASTTARLGAYEQYF. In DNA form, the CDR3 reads TGTGCCAGCACCACCGCGCGCCTTGGGGCCTACGAGCAGTACTTC.

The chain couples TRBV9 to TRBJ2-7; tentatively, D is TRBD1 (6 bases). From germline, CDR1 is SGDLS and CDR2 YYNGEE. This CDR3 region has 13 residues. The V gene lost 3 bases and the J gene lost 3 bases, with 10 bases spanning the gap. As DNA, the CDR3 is TGTGCCAGCAGCGCCCGACAGGACTACGAGCAGTACTTC. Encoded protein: CASSARQDYEQYF.

As DNA, the CDR3 is TGCGCCAGCAGCTTGTTTTACAATGAGCAGTTCTTC. It is translated as CASSLFYNEQFF. The V call is TRBV5-1, the J call TRBJ2-1; D is unclear. V lost 1 base to trimming and J lost 4 bases, with 3 bases between them. The CDR3 contains 12 residues. Germline V gives CDR1 SGHRS, CDR2 YFSETQ.

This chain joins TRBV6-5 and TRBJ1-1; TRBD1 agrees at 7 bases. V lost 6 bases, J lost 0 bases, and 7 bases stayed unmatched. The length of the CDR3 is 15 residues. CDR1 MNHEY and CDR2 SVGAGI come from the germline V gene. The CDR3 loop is CASRKTGTVNTEAFF. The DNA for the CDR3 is TGTGCCAGCAGGAAAACCGGGACAGTGAACACTGAAGCTTTCTTT.

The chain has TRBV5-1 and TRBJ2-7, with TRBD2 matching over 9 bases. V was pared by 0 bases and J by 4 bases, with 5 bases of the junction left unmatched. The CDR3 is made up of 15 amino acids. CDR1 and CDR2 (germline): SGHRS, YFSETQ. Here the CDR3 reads CASSLDVAGVYEQYF. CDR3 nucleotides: TGCGCCAGCAGCTTGGACGTAGCGGGGGTTTACGAGCAGTACTTC.